The 18 T cell receptor beta chains given below trace back to one sample, sequenced in a study of blood T cell dynamics during melanoma immunotherapy. TCRdb keeps only in-frame clones here, not all; method: immunoSEQ multiplex PCR. This table has around 7,000 clones, about four fifths appearing once. The sample's time point: pre-treatment baseline. The source was blood, collected from a patient treated with checkpoint blockade. The receptors here all came from a human donor with melanoma.

The gene calls are TRBV28 and TRBJ2-7, with D possibly being TRBD2 (6 bases). V lost 4 bases and J lost 2, with 18 bases in between. The CDR3 length is 16 residues. Germline CDR1 MDHEN, CDR2 SYDVKM. CDR3 loop: CASSSTWGLLAYEQYF. The CDR3 DNA reads as TGTGCCAGCAGTTCCACGTGGGGACTCCTCGCCTACGAGCAGTACTTC.

This chain links TRBV11-2 with TRBJ2-5, with D possibly being TRBD1 (6 bases). CDR3 size: 15 residues. CDR1 SGHAT and CDR2 FQNNGV come from the germline V gene. V shed 1 base and J shed 4 bases, with 13 bases lying between them. The CDR3 bases are TGTGCCAGCAGCTTAGCGTCAGGGGCAGGAGAGACCCAGTACTTC. Translated, it gives CASSLASGAGETQYF.

This sequence joins TRBV19 and TRBJ1-5; possibly TRBD1 for D (6 bases). V lost 6 bases and J lost 0, with 15 bases in between. CDR1 is LNHDA and CDR2 is SQIVND in the germline V gene (reference sequence). This CDR3 contains 16 residues. For the CDR3, the DNA is TGTGCCAGTAGGAAAATTGGGGGCGATAGCAATCAGCCCCAGCATTTT. It translates to CASRKIGGDSNQPQHF.

The V gene is TRBV27, the J gene TRBJ2-6; D remains ambiguous. V shed 0 bases and J shed 2 bases, with 2 bases lying between them. This CDR3 is 14 amino acids long. CDR1 is MNHEY, CDR2 SMNVEV, per germline (reference sequence). The CDR3 loop reads CASSLSTGANVLTF. Here the CDR3 DNA reads TGTGCCAGCAGTTTATCCACTGGGGCCAACGTCCTGACTTTC.

This clone was seen more than once but under ten times. The V gene is TRBV7-8, the J gene TRBJ2-7; no firm D call. The V gene lost 5 bases and the J gene lost 4 bases, with 18 bases spanning the gap. Germline loops: CDR1 SGHVS, CDR2 FQNEAQ. The CDR3 runs 15 residues. CDR3 region: CASSQLPTAVYEQYF. CDR3 DNA sequence: TGTGCCAGCAGCCAACTCCCCACGGCAGTATACGAGCAGTACTTC.

This clone was picked up one time. The rearrangement links TRBV30 to TRBJ2-2; 7 nucleotides line up with TRBD2. After removal of 8 bases from V and 3 bases from J, the junction contained 6 bases not matched to a gene. The CDR3 length is 13 residues. Germline CDR1 reads GTSNPN; CDR2 reads SVGIG (reference sequence). In nucleotides, the CDR3 is TGTGCCGGCCGGGACTACTACACCGGGGAGCTGTTTTTT. Its protein product is CAGRDYYTGELFF.

To note about this clone: An end of the junction differs from the germline gene, which may be a read error. The chain joins TRBV7-2 to TRBJ2-7; 9 bases match TRBD1. The CDR3 totals 16 residues. Germline lookup yields CDR1 SGHTA and CDR2 FQGNSA. The CDR3 DNA is TGTGCCAGCAGCCTAGCCGTAGGACAGGGGCAGGACGAGCAGTACTTC. Translation gives CASSLAVGQGQDEQYF.

This clone was found a few times. The chain combines TRBV18 with TRBJ2-7; the D gene could be TRBD1 or TRBD2 (6 bases each). The CDR3 covers 16 residues. Trimming left V 2 bases short and J 0 bases short, with 14 bases between. Germline CDR1 reads KGHSH; CDR2 reads LQKENI. CDR3 bases: TGTGCCAGCTCACCAGGGGGGCTAGCTGCCTCCTACGAGCAGTACTTC. It yields the protein CASSPGGLAASYEQYF.

DNA for the CDR3: TGTGCCAGCTCACCACCGTCCGGGTCGCACACCGGGGAGCTGTTTTTT. Protein sequence: CASSPPSGSHTGELFF. The chain couples TRBV18 to TRBJ2-2; D is unresolved. Trimming removed 0 bases at V and 3 bases at J, with 11 bases between. The CDR3 consists of 16 residues. Per the germline V gene, CDR1 is KGHSH and CDR2 is LQKENI.

V gene TRBV7-9 combines with J gene TRBJ1-6; 7 bases are a match to TRBD1. With V trimmed by 4 bases and J by 2 bases, 5 bases remained unmatched. The CDR3 extends over 16 amino acids. Germline loops: CDR1 SEHNR, CDR2 FQNEAQ (reference sequence). The CDR3 sequence: CASSSTTGPYNSPLHF. For the CDR3, the DNA is TGTGCCAGCAGCTCAACGACAGGGCCCTATAATTCACCCCTCCACTTT.

The chain uses TRBV7-9 and TRBJ1-2; no firm D call. The CDR3 loop spans 17 amino acids. The V end was cut by 1 base, the J end by 8 bases, with 23 bases between. The germline V gene has CDR1 SEHNR and CDR2 FQNEAQ (reference sequence). In DNA, the CDR3 is TGTGCCAGCAGCTTAGGGGAGGGCACTCGGCGGGGAAAAGGCTACACCTTC. This sequence encodes CASSLGEGTRRGKGYTF.

V is TRBV2 and J is TRBJ1-3, with unresolved D. The V gene's germline CDR1 is SNHLY and CDR2 FYNNEI. The CDR3 is 14 amino acids. The ends were cut back, 3 bases at V and 0 bases at J, with 6 bases in the middle. The CDR3 protein is CASSDAGSGNTIYF. Written as DNA, the CDR3 is TGTGCCAGCAGTGACGCTGGCTCTGGAAACACCATATATTTT.

This clone was seen once. The chain employs TRBV7-2 and TRBJ2-7; weak D call: TRBD2 (6 bases). The germline V gene encodes CDR1 SGHTA and CDR2 FQGNSA. The CDR3 runs to 15 residues. The germline V and J ends were trimmed by 7 bases and 1 base, with 17 bases remaining between them. The CDR3 DNA sequence: TGTGCCAGCACACCCGGGGGTAGCGGATCCTACGAGCAGTACTTC. Encoded protein: CASTPGGSGSYEQYF.

The genes are TRBV5-6 and TRBJ1-2; D perhaps matches TRBD1 (6 bases). V lost 4 bases, J lost 3 bases, and 10 bases lay in between. The length of the CDR3 is 13 residues. The germline CDR1 and CDR2 sequences are SGHDT and YYEEEE. The CDR3 here is CASSMDSDYGYTF. CDR3 nucleotides: TGTGCCAGCAGCATGGACAGCGACTATGGCTACACCTTC.

The chain links TRBV2 to TRBJ1-1; the D gene is possibly TRBD1 (5 bases). The CDR3 is 13 amino acids. Per germline, CDR1 SNHLY and CDR2 FYNNEI. V lost 7 bases, J lost 1 base, and 10 bases lay in between. The CDR3 sequence: CASNRQPNTEAFF. The CDR3, as DNA: TGTGCCAGCAATAGACAGCCGAACACTGAAGCTTTCTTT.

Remarks on this clone: Within the sample, other DNA sequences also encode this same CDR3. This chain links TRBV19 with TRBJ2-7; 8 bases line up with TRBD1. V trimming: 4 bases; J trimming: 0 bases; junction bases outside the gene matches: 5. The CDR3 consists of 15 residues. Germline V CDR1 and CDR2: LNHDA, SQIVND (reference sequence). CDR3 amino acids: CASSRGQGFSYEQYF. The CDR3 DNA reads TGTGCCAGTAGTAGAGGACAGGGTTTCTCCTACGAGCAGTACTTC.

The V call is TRBV28, the J call TRBJ2-7, with 8 bases identical to TRBD1. The CDR3 loop spans 12 amino acids. V lost 8 bases, J lost 1 base, and 1 base stayed unmatched. Germline V gene sequence: CDR1 MDHEN, CDR2 SYDVKM. CDR3 amino acids: CASGTGSYEQYF. In DNA form, the CDR3 reads TGTGCCAGCGGGACAGGATCCTACGAGCAGTACTTC.

The rearrangement uses TRBV9 and TRBJ2-2, with no clear D. The germline CDR1 and CDR2 sequences are SGDLS and YYNGEE. V was pared by 0 bases and J by 0 bases, with 9 bases between. The CDR3 has 16 amino acids. For the CDR3, the DNA is TGTGCCAGCAGCGTAGTAGTGGGCGCGAACACCGGGGAGCTGTTTTTT. It specifies CASSVVVGANTGELFF.